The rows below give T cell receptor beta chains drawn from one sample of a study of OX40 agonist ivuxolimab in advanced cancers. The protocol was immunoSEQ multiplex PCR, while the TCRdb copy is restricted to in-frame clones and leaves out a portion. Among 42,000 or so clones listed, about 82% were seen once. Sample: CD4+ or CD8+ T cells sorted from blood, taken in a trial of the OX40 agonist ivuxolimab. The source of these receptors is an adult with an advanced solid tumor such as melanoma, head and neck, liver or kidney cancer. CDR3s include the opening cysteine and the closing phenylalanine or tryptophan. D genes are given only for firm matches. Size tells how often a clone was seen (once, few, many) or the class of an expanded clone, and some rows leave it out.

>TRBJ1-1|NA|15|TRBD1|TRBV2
TGTGCCAGCACTAGACAGGGGGGGGAGAACACTGAAGCTTTCTTT
CASTRQGGENTEAFF
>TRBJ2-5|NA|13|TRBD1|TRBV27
TGTGCCAGCAGTCCGGGGACAGACGAGACCCAGTACTTC
CASSPGTDETQYF
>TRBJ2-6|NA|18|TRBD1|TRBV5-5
TGTGCCAGCAGCCTCCTACAGGGGGCTAGCTCTGGGGCCAACGTCCTGACTTTC
CASSLLQGASSGANVLTF
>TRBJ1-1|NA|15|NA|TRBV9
TGTGCCAGCACCCCCCCCAGGGGACAGAACACTGAAGCTTTCTTT
CASTPPRGQNTEAFF
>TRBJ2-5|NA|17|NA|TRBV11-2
TGTGCCAGCAGCTTTGAGGCTTCGTGGGTCGGTCAAGAGACCCAGTACTTC
CASSFEASWVGQETQYF
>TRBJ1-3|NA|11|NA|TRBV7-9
TGTGCCAGCAGCTTTGGAAACACCATATATTTT
CASSFGNTIYF
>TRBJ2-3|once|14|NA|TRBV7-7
TGTGCCAGCAGCTCCCCGCTGAGCGGGGATACGCAGTATTTT
CASSSPLSGDTQYF
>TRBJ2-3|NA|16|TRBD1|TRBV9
TGTGCCAGCAGCGTTTGGACAGGGATTGGAACAGATACGCAGTATTTT
CASSVWTGIGTDTQYF
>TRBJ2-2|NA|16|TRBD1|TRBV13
TGTGCCAGCAGCTTGGACAGGTCCGCGAACACCGGGGAGCTGTTTTTT
CASSLDRSANTGELFF
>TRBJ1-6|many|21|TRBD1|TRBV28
TGTGCCAGCAGTTTTCCCCCTCCTGGACAGGGGCTTAGCTCCTATAATTCACCCCTCCACTTT
CASSFPPPGQGLSSYNSPLHF
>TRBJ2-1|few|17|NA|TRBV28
TGTGCCAGCAGTTCCCCTATAGGTTTTTTCAGATTCAATGAGCAGTTCTTC
CASSSPIGFFRFNEQFF
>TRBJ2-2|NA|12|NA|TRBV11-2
TGTGCCAGCAGCTTATGGACCGGGGAGCTGTTTTTT
CASSLWTGELFF
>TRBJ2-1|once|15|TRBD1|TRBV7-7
TGTGCCAGCAGCTCCGGGACAGTCGGCTTCAATGAGCAGTTCTTC
CASSSGTVGFNEQFF
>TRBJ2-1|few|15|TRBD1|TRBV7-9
TGTGCCAGCAGCTCCTCCGACAGGGGGCTCGATGAGCAGTTCTTC
CASSSSDRGLDEQFF
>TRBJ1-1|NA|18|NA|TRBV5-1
TGCGCCAGCAGCCATACGTTGGGGGGCAGCATCATGAACACTGAAGCTTTCTTT
CASSHTLGGSIMNTEAFF
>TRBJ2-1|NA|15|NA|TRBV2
TGTGCCAGCACTCGAGGGCGAGGAGACCCCAATGAGCAGTTCTTC
CASTRGRGDPNEQFF
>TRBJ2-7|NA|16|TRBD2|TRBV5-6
TGTGCCAGCAGCTTTGGGCGGCGGGGGGGCATGTACGAGCAGTACTTC
CASSFGRRGGMYEQYF
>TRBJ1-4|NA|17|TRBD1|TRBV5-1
TGCGCCAGCAGCGTGGACCCGGCGGGACAGGGTCCACAAAAACTGTTTTTT
CASSVDPAGQGPQKLFF
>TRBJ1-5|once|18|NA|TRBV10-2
TGCGCCAGCAGTGAGTCTACAGGGCCAATGTGGAGCAATCAGCCCCAGCATTTT
CASSESTGPMWSNQPQHF
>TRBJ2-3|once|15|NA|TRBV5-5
TGTGCCAGCAGCTTGGACCCTTCCAACCAAGATACGCAGTATTTT
CASSLDPSNQDTQYF
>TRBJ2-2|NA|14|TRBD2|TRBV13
TGTGCCAGCAGCTCTGAAGGGAGGGCCGGGGAGCTGTTTTTT
CASSSEGRAGELFF
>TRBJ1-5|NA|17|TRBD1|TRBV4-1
TGCGCCAGCAGCTCACCCGACCTTCGGGACAGCACTCAGCCCCAGCATTTT
CASSSPDLRDSTQPQHF
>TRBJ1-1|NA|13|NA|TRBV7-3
TGTGCCAGCAGCTTAATCGGGAACACTGAAGCTTTCTTT
CASSLIGNTEAFF
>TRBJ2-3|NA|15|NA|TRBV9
TGTGCCAGCAGCGCCCCCGGTTCTAGCACAGATACGCAGTATTTT
CASSAPGSSTDTQYF
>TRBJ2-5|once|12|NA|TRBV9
TGTGCCAGCAGCGCTAGCGAAGAGACCCAGTACTTC
CASSASEETQYF
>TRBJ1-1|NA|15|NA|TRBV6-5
TGTGCCAGCAGTTACTCGGGACCGATGAACACTGAAGCTTTCTTT
CASSYSGPMNTEAFF
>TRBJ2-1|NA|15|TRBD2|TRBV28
TGTGCCAGCAGTAGTAGACTAGCGGGATACAATGAGCAGTTCTTC
CASSSRLAGYNEQFF
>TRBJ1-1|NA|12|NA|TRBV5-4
TGTGCCAGCAGCTTGTTAGGAAGTGAAGCTTTCTTT
CASSLLGSEAFF
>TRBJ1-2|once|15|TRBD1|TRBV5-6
TGTGCCAGCAGCCTCGGGACAGGGACGAACTATGGCTACACCTTC
CASSLGTGTNYGYTF
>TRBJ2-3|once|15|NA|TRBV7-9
TGTGCCAGCAGCTTACCAGATTCTAGCACAGATACGCAGTATTTT
CASSLPDSSTDTQYF
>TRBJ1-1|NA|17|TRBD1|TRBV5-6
TGTGCCAGCAGCTATGACAGGGCTCGGTACCTGAACACTGAAGCTTTCTTT
CASSYDRARYLNTEAFF
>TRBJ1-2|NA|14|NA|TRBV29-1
TGCAGCGTTGGGTCCCCGGGGGAGGGCTATGGCTACACCTTC
CSVGSPGEGYGYTF
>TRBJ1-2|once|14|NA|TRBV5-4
TGTGCCAGCAGCTCCGAGCAGGGCCCCTATGGCTACACCTTC
CASSSEQGPYGYTF